This TCR beta chain emerged from a study of a mutant IDH1 vaccine in newly diagnosed glioma. Study information: Sex distribution of treated patients was approximately 62% male and about 40% female; mean age was around 40 years. Radiotherapy, temozolomide, or both had been given previously, and both were given to most. Study findings and constraints: Apparently, pseudoprogression bore no relation to changes among the top peripheral T cell clonotypes.

Time point denoted: baseline, week 1 (first vaccination visit). Indicated treatment: pre-vaccination baseline after standard-of-care therapy. The CDR3 has 16 amino acids. Germline loops: CDR1 LNHDA, CDR2 SQIVND (reference sequence). V lost 3 bases and J lost 4, with 16 bases in between. Using immunoSEQ multiplex PCR, the repertoire was profiled, and TCRdb retains in-frame clones only, with some absent. The sample consists of approximately 70,000 clones, approximately 79% of them appearing once. This clone was seen a few times. Its antigen is still unknown. The genes are TRBV19 and TRBJ1-3; no clear D. This TCR came from a man in his fifties or sixties with glioma. The sample in question was PBMCs, obtained from a glioma patient treated with radiotherapy, temozolomide or both. CDR3 region: CASSIRSQTFGNTIYF. The CDR3 region has the DNA TGTGCCAGTAGTATTCGGTCCCAGACCTTCGGAAACACCATATATTTT. The variable domain in full, with the rest retrieved from reference TRBV19 and TRBJ1-3, is DGGITQSPKYLFRKEGQNVTLSCEQNLNHDAMYWYRQDPGQGLRLIYYSQIVNDFQKGDIAEGYSVSREKKESFPLTVTSAQKNPTAFYLCASSIRSQTFGNTIYFGEGSWLTVV.